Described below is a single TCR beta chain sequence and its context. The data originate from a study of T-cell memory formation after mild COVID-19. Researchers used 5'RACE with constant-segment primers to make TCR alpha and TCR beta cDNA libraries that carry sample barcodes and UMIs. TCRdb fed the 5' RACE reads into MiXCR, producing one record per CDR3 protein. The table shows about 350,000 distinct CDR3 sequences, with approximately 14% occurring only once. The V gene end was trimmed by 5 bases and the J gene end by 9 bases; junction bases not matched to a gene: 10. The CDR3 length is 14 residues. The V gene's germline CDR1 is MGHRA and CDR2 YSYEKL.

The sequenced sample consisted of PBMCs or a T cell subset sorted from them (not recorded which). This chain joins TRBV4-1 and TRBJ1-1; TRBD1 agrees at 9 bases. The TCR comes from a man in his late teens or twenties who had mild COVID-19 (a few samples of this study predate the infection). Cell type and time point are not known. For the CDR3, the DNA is TGCGCCAGCAGCGAAAGACAGGGGGGGTCTCAAGCTTTCTTT. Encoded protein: CASSERQGGSQAFF.